These T cell receptor beta chains were read from a single sample in a study of blood T cell repertoires in COVID-19. This table comes from immunoSEQ multiplex PCR, and its TCRdb copy is limited to in-frame clones, with some not included. Of 100,000 to 150,000 clones in the sample, approximately 86% were seen once. The sequencing input was peripheral blood. The receptors originated from a woman between 70 and 85 years old with COVID-19, enrolled during active disease. CDR3s include the opening cysteine and the closing phenylalanine or tryptophan. D genes are given only for firm matches. Clone sizes are given selectively: once, few, many, or a class where the clone is expanded.

j_gene: TRBJ1-1
abundance: NA
d_gene: NA
v_gene: TRBV6-5
CDR3nt: TGTGCCAGCAGTTACTCGGCCCAGGGGCACTACACTGAAGCTTTCTTT
CDR3aa: CASSYSAQGHYTEAFF

j_gene: TRBJ2-2
abundance: NA
d_gene: NA
v_gene: TRBV7-8
CDR3nt: TGTGCCAGCAGACGACAGGTTAAAACCGGGGAGCTGTTTTTT
CDR3aa: CASRRQVKTGELFF

j_gene: TRBJ1-2
abundance: NA
d_gene: NA
v_gene: TRBV4-1
CDR3nt: TGCGCCAGCAGGCGCTGGGGCACTAACTATGGCTACACCTTC
CDR3aa: CASRRWGTNYGYTF

j_gene: TRBJ2-7
abundance: once
d_gene: TRBD2
v_gene: TRBV10-3
CDR3nt: TGTGCCATCAGTGAGTCTCGGGCGGGGGAGGCCTACGAGCAGTACTTC
CDR3aa: CAISESRAGEAYEQYF

j_gene: TRBJ1-1
abundance: NA
d_gene: NA
v_gene: TRBV28
CDR3nt: TGTGCCAGCAGTCTCCTCACGGCCGGGGACACTGAAGCTTTCTTT
CDR3aa: CASSLLTAGDTEAFF

j_gene: TRBJ2-7
abundance: NA
d_gene: TRBD1
v_gene: TRBV2
CDR3nt: TGTGCCAGCAGTGAAGTGACAGGGGCCTACGAGCAGTACTTC
CDR3aa: CASSEVTGAYEQYF

j_gene: TRBJ2-7
abundance: NA
d_gene: NA
v_gene: TRBV11-2
CDR3nt: TGTGCCAGCAGCTTAACGTGGGGACAATACGAGCAGTACTTC
CDR3aa: CASSLTWGQYEQYF

j_gene: TRBJ1-3
abundance: NA
d_gene: TRBD1
v_gene: TRBV28
CDR3nt: TGTGCCAGCAGTTGGACAGGGACTGGAAACACCATATATTTT
CDR3aa: CASSWTGTGNTIYF

j_gene: TRBJ1-1
abundance: NA
d_gene: TRBD1
v_gene: TRBV18
CDR3nt: TGTGCCAGCTCACAGGGACAGGGGAACCCTGAAGCTTTCTTT
CDR3aa: CASSQGQGNPEAFF

j_gene: TRBJ1-3
abundance: NA
d_gene: NA
v_gene: TRBV5-1
CDR3nt: TGCGCCAGCAGCTTGCAGGGATATGGAAACACCATATATTTT
CDR3aa: CASSLQGYGNTIYF

j_gene: TRBJ1-5
abundance: NA
d_gene: TRBD1
v_gene: TRBV7-8
CDR3nt: TGTGCCAGCAGCTTAGCAGGGACAGAAGGCCAGCCCCAGCATTTT
CDR3aa: CASSLAGTEGQPQHF

j_gene: TRBJ2-7
abundance: NA
d_gene: TRBD2
v_gene: TRBV7-8
CDR3nt: TGTGCCAGCAGCTTAGGGCGGGGGGAGAACTCCTACGAGCAGTACTTC
CDR3aa: CASSLGRGENSYEQYF

j_gene: TRBJ2-7
abundance: NA
d_gene: NA
v_gene: TRBV10-3
CDR3nt: TGTGCCATCAGTGAGTCGGGACAGCAGCGGGGGAAGTACTTC
CDR3aa: CAISESGQQRGKYF

j_gene: TRBJ2-7
abundance: NA
d_gene: NA
v_gene: TRBV3-1/TRBV3-2
CDR3nt: TGTGCCAGCAGTCTTCAGGGGCGCGAGCAGTACTTC
CDR3aa: CASSLQGREQYF

j_gene: TRBJ1-1
abundance: once
d_gene: TRBD1
v_gene: TRBV2
CDR3nt: TGTGCCAGCAGCGCCAGTACGGGACAGCGCGGTGAAGCTTTCTTT
CDR3aa: CASSASTGQRGEAFF

j_gene: TRBJ1-3
abundance: NA
d_gene: NA
v_gene: TRBV25-1
CDR3nt: TGTGCCAGCAGTGACCCTGACAACTCTGGAAACACCATATATTTT
CDR3aa: CASSDPDNSGNTIYF

j_gene: TRBJ2-7
abundance: NA
d_gene: NA
v_gene: TRBV6-5
CDR3nt: TGTGCCAGCAGTCCCGCGCAGACTTACGAGCAGTACTTC
CDR3aa: CASSPAQTYEQYF

j_gene: TRBJ2-1
abundance: NA
d_gene: NA
v_gene: TRBV3-1/TRBV3-2
CDR3nt: TGTGCCAGCAGCCAAGTTAATGAAGCGAATGAGCAGTTCTTC
CDR3aa: CASSQVNEANEQFF

j_gene: TRBJ1-6
abundance: NA
d_gene: NA
v_gene: TRBV5-1
CDR3nt: TGCGCCAGCAGCTCTAGGGACGGGAGCACGATGGGCGATTCACCCCTCCACTTT
CDR3aa: CASSSRDGSTMGDSPLHF

j_gene: TRBJ2-1
abundance: NA
d_gene: TRBD2
v_gene: TRBV18
CDR3nt: TGTGCCAGCTCACCAGCAGACAGGCGGGGGGCTTTGAATGAGCAGTTCTTC
CDR3aa: CASSPADRRGALNEQFF

j_gene: TRBJ1-6
abundance: NA
d_gene: NA
v_gene: TRBV30
CDR3nt: TGTGCCTGGAGCGACCCGCAGGCCAGCTATAATTCACCCCTCCACTTT
CDR3aa: CAWSDPQASYNSPLHF

j_gene: TRBJ1-6
abundance: NA
d_gene: TRBD1
v_gene: TRBV11-1
CDR3nt: TGTGCCAGCAGCAACGGACAGGGTGGGGTATCACCCCTCCACTTT
CDR3aa: CASSNGQGGVSPLHF

j_gene: TRBJ1-5
abundance: NA
d_gene: TRBD1
v_gene: TRBV28
CDR3nt: TGTGCCAGCAGGGGACGGGACAGCTTTAATCAGCCCCAGCATTTT
CDR3aa: CASRGRDSFNQPQHF

j_gene: TRBJ1-2
abundance: NA
d_gene: NA
v_gene: TRBV27
CDR3nt: TGTGCCAGCAGGCCCAACCCGGGCTATGGCTACACCTTC
CDR3aa: CASRPNPGYGYTF

j_gene: TRBJ2-1
abundance: NA
d_gene: TRBD1
v_gene: TRBV11-1
CDR3nt: TGTGCCAGCAGTCATAAAATTGGACAGGGCTCAAATGAGCAGTTCTTC
CDR3aa: CASSHKIGQGSNEQFF